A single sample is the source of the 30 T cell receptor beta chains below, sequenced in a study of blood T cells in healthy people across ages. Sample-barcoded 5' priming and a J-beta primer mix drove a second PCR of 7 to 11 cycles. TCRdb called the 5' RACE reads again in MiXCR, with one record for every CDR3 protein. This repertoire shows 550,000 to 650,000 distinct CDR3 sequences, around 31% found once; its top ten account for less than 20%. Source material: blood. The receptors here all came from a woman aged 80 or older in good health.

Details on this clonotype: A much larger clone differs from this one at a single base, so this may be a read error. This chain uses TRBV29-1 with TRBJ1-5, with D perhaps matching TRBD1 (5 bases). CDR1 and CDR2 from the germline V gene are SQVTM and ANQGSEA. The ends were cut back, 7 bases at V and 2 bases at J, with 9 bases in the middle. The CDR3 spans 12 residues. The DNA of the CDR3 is TGCAGCGGCAGGGAAGGCAATCAGCCCCAGCATTTT. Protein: CSGREGNQPQHF.

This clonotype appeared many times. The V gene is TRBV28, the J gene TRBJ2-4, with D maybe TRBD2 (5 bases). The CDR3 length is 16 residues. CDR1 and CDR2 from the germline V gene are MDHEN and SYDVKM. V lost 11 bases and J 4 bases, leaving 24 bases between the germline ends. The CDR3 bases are TGTGCCGCGGCGAGTCCGGGGATTACGGCGAAAAACATTCAGTACTTC. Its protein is CAAASPGITAKNIQYF.

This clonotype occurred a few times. The CDR3 spells CASSGHGGGFRGELFF. DNA of the CDR3: TGCGCCAGCAGCGGCCACGGAGGGGGCTTTCGCGGGGAGCTGTTTTTT. The chain has TRBV5-1 and TRBJ2-2; TRBD1 might be the D (7 bases). Germline CDR1 and CDR2: SGHRS and YFSETQ. CDR3 size: 16 residues. Trimming left V 4 bases short and J 7 bases short, with 20 bases between.

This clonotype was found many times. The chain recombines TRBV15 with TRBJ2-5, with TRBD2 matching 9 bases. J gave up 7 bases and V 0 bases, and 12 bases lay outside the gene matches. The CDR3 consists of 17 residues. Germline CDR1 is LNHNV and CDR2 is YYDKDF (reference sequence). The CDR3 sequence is CATSRDGAGGLQSTQYF. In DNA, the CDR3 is TGTGCCACCAGCAGAGATGGAGCGGGGGGACTCCAATCGACCCAGTACTTC.

CDR3 in amino acids: CSASPQNSYNEQFF. The CDR3 nucleotides read TGCAGTGCTAGTCCCCAGAACTCCTACAATGAGCAGTTCTTC. The gene calls are TRBV20-1 and TRBJ2-1; no clear D gene. This CDR3 comprises 14 residues. Germline V CDR1 and CDR2: DFQATT, SNEGSKA (reference sequence). Trimming took off 3 bases at V and 0 bases at J, with 9 bases between the two ends.

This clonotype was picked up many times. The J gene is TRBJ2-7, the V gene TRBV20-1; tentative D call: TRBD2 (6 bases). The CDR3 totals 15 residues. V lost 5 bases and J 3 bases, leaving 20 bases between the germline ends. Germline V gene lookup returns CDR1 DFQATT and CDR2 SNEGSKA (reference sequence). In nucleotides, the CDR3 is TGCAGTGCTCCCGTCGGGGGAAGGGGAGACTACGAGCAGTACTTC. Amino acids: CSAPVGGRGDYEQYF.

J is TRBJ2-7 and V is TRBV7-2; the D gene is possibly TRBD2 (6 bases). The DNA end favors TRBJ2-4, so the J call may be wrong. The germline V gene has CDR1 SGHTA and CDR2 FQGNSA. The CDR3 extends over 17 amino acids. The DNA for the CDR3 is TGTGCCAGCAGCCCTCCTAGGGCTAGCGCGAGAAAAAACATTCAGTACTTC. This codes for CASSPPRASARKNIQYF.

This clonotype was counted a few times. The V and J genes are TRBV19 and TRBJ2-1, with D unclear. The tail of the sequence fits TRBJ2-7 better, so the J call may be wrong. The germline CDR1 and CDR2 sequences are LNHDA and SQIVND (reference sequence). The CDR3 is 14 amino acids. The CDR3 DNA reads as TGTGCCAGTAGCCTGTCCGGGTTCTACAATGAGCAGTACTTC. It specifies CASSLSGFYNEQYF.

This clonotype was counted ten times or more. The CDR3 nucleotides are TGTGCCAGCAGGAGTGGGGTTCTTAGCAATCAGCCCCAGCATTTT. Translating gives CASRSGVLSNQPQHF. V usage is TRBV12-3 or TRBV12-4 and J usage is TRBJ1-5; D is uncertain. V was cut by 6 bases and J by 0 bases, with 12 bases left in between. This CDR3 contains 15 residues.

The chain's CDR3 is CSARGGGTDHSDTQYF. The CDR3 DNA sequence: TGCAGTGCTAGAGGGGGCGGGACAGACCACAGTGATACGCAGTATTTT. V usage is TRBV20-1 and J usage is TRBJ2-3; D possibly corresponds to TRBD1 (7 bases). The CDR3 has 16 residues. Germline loops: CDR1 DFQATT, CDR2 SNEGSKA (reference sequence). The V and J ends lost 1 base and 6 bases respectively, with 20 bases between them.

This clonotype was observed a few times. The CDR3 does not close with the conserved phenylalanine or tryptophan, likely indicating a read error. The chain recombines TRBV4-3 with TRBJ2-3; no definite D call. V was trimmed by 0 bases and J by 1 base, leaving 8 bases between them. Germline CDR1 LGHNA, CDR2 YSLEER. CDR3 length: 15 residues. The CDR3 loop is CASSQDGSGTDTQYL. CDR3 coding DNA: TGCGCCAGCAGCCAAGACGGTAGTGGCACAGATACGCAGTATCTT.

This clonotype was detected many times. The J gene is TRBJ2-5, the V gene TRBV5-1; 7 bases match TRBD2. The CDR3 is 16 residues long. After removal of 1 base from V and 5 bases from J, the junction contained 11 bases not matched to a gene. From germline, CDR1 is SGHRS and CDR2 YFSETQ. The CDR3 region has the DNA TGCGCCAGCAGCTTGCGCATAGCGGGTTCCCGGGAGACCCAGTACTTC. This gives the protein CASSLRIAGSRETQYF.

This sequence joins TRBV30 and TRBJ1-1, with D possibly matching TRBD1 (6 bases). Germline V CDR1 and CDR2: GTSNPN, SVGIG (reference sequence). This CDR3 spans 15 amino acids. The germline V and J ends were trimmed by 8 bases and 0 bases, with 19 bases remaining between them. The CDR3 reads CASIPGRTVNTEAFF. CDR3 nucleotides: TGTGCCAGTATACCGGGACGGACAGTGAACACTGAAGCTTTCTTT. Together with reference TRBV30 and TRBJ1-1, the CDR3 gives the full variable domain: SQTIHQWPATLVQPVGSPLSLECTVEGTSNPNLYWYRQAAGRGLQLLFYSVGIGQISSEVPQNLSASRPQDRQFILSSKKLLLSDSGFYLCASIPGRTVNTEAFFGQGTRLTVV.

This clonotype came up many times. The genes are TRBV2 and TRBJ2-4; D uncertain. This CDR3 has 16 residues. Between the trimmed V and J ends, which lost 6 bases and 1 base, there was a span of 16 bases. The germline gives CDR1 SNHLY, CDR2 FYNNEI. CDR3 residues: CASRVGSLGAKNIQYF. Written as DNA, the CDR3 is TGTGCCAGCAGGGTGGGCTCCCTTGGGGCCAAAAACATTCAGTACTTC.

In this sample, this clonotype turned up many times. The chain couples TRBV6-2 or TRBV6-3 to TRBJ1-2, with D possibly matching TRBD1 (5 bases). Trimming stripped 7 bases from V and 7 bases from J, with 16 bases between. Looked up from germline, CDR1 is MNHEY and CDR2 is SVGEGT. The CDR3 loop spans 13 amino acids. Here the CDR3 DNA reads TGTGCCAGCACCAGGTATCAGGACACTGGCTACACCTTC. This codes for CASTRYQDTGYTF.

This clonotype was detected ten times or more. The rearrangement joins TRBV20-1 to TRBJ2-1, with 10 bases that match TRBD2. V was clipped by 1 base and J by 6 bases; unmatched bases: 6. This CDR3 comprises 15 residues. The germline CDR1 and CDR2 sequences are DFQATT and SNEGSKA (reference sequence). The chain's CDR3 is CSARAPAGGANEQFF. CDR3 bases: TGCAGTGCTAGAGCCCCAGCGGGGGGGGCCAATGAGCAGTTCTTC.

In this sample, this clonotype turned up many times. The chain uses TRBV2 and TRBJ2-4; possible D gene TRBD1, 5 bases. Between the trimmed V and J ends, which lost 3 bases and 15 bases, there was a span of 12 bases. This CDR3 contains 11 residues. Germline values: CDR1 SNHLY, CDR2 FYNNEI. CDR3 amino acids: CASSEAQDRYF. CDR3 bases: TGTGCCAGCAGTGAGGCACAGGACCGGTACTTC.

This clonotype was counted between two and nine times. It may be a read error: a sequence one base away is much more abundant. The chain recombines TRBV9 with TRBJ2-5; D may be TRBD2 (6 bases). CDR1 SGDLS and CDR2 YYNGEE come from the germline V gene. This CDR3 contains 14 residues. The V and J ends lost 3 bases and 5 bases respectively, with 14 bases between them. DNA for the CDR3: TGTGCCAGCAGCGGAGATAGGAGCGGGGAGACCCAGTACTTC. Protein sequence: CASSGDRSGETQYF.

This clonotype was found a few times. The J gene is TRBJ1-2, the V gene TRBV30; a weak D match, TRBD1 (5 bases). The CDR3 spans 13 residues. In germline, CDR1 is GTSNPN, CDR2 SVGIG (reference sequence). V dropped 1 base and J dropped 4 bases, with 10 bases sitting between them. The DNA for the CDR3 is TGTGCCTGGAGTGCGCAGGGAGGCTATGGCTACACCTTC. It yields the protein CAWSAQGGYGYTF.

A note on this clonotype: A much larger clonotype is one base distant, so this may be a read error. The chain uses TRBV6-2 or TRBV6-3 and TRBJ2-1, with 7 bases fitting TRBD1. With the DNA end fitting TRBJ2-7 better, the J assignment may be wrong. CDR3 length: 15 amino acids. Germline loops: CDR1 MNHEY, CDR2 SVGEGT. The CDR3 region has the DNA TGTGCCAGCAGTTTCGACAGGGCAGACTCCAATGAGCAGTACTTC. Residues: CASSFDRADSNEQYF.

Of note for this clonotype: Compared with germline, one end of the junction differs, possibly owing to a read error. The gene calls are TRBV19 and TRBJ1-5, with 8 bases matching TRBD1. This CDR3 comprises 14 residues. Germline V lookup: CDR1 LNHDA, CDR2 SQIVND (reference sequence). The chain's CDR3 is CAGSLTGENQPQHF. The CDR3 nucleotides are TGTGCCGGTAGCCTGACAGGGGAGAATCAGCCCCAGCATTTT. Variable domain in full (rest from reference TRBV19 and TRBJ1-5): DGGITQSPKYLFRKEGQNVTLSCEQNLNHDAMYWYRQDPGQGLRLIYYSQIVNDFQKGDIAEGYSVSREKKESFPLTVTSAQKNPTAFYLCAGSLTGENQPQHFGDGTRLSIL.

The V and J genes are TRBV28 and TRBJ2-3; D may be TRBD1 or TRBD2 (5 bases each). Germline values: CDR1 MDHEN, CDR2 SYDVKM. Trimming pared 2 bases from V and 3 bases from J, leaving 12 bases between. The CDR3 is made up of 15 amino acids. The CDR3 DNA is TGTGCCAGCAGTTTAACGGGGACGGGGACAGATACGCAGTATTTT. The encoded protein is CASSLTGTGTDTQYF.

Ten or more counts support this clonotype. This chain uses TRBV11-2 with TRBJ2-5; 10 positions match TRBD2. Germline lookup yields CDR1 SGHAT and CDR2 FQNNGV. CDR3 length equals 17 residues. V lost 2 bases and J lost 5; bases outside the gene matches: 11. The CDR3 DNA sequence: TGTGCCAGCAGCTTAAGTCCAGCGGGGGGGCCTGGGGAGACCCAGTACTTC. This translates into CASSLSPAGGPGETQYF.

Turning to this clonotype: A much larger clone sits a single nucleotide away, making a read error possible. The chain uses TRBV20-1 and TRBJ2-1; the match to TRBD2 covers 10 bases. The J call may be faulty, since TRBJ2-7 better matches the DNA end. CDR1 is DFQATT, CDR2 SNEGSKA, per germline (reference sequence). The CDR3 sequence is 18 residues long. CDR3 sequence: CSARVELAGLSSYNEQYF. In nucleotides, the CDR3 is TGCAGTGCTAGAGTCGAACTAGCGGGGCTGAGCTCCTACAATGAGCAGTACTTC.

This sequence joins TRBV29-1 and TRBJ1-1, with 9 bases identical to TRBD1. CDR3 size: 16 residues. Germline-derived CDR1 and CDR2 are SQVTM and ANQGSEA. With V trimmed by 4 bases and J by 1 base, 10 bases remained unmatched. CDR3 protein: CSVGGGMTGGNTEAFF. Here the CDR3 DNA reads TGCAGCGTTGGGGGGGGAATGACAGGGGGGAACACTGAAGCTTTCTTT.

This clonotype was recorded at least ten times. The CDR3 here is CASSQDRDSPRHNEQFF. The CDR3, as DNA: TGCGCCAGCAGCCAAGATAGGGACAGTCCCAGGCACAATGAGCAGTTCTTC. The chain recombines TRBV4-1 with TRBJ2-1; 7 bases line up with TRBD1. CDR3 length: 17 amino acids. Per germline, CDR1 MGHRA and CDR2 YSYEKL. The V segment lost 0 bases and the J segment 5 bases; nucleotides outside the gene matches: 10.

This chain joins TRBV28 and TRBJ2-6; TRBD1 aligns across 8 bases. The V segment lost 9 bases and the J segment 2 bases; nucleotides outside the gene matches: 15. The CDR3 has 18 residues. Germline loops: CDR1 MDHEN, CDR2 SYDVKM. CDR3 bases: TGTGCCAGTAATATGGGGAGACAGGGGAACCCTGGGGCCAACGTCCTGACTTTC. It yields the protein CASNMGRQGNPGANVLTF.

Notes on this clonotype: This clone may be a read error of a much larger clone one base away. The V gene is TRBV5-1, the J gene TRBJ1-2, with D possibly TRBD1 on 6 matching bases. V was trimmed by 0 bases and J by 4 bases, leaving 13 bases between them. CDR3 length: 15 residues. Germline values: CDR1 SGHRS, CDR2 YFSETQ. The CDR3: CASSLEGGAGYGYTF. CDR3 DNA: TGCGCCAGCAGCTTGGAGGGGGGCGCGGGCTATGGCTACACCTTC. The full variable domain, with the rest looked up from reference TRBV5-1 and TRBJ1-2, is KAGVTQTPRYLIKTRGQQVTLSCSPISGHRSVSWYQQTPGQGLQFLFEYFSETQRNKGNFPGRFSGRQFSNSRSEMNVSTLELGDSALYLCASSLEGGAGYGYTFGSGTRLTVV.

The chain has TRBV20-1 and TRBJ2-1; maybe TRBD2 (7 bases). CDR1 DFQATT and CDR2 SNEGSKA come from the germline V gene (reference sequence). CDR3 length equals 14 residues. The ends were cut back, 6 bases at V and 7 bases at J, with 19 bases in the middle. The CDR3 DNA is TGCAGTGCCCCCACGGGGGGCCGAAGTAATGAGCAGTTCTTC. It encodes CSAPTGGRSNEQFF.

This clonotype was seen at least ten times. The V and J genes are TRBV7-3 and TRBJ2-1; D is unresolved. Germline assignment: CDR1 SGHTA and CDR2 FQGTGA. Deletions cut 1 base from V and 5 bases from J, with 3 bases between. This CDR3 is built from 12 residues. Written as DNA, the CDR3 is TGTGCCAGCAGCTTAATAGACAATGAGCAGTTCTTC. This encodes CASSLIDNEQFF.